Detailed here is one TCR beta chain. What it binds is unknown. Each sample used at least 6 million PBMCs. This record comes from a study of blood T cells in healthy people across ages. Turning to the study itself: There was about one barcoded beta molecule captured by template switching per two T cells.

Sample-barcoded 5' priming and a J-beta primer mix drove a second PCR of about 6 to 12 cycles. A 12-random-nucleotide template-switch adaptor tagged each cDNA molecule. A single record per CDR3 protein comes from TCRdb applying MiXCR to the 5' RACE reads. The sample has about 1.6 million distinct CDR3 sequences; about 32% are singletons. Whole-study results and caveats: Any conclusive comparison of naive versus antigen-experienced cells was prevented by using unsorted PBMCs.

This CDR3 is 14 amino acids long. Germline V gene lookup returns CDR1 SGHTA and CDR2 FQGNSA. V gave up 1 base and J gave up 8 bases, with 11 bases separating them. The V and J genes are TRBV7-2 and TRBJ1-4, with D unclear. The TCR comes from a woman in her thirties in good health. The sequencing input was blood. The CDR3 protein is CASSLVEGREKLFF. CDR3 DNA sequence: TGTGCCAGCAGCTTAGTGGAGGGAAGAGAAAAACTGTTTTTT.